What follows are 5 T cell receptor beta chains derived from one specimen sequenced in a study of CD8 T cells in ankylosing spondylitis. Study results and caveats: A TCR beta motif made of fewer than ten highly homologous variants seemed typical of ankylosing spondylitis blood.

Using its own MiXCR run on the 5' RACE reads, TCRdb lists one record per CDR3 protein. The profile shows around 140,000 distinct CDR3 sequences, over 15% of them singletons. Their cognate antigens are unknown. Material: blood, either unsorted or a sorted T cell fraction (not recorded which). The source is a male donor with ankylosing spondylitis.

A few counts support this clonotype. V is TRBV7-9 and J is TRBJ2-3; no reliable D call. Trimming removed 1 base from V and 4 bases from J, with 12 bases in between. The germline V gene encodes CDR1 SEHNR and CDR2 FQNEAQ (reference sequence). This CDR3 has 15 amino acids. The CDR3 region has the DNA TGTGCCAGCAGCTTAGAGAGGATCGGGTCAGATACGCAGTATTTT. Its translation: CASSLERIGSDTQYF.

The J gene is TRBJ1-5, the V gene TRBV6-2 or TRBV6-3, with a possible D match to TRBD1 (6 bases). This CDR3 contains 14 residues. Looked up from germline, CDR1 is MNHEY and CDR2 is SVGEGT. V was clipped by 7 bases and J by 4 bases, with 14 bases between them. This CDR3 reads CASTGTYGNQPQHF. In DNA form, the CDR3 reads TGTGCCAGCACTGGGACATACGGTAATCAGCCCCAGCATTTT.

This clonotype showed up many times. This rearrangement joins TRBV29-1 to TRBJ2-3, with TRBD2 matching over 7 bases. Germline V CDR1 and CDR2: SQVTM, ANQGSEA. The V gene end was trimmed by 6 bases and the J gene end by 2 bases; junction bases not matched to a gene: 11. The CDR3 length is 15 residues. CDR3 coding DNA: TGCAGCGTCGCCAGAACTAGCGTGAACACAGATACGCAGTATTTT. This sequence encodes CSVARTSVNTDTQYF.

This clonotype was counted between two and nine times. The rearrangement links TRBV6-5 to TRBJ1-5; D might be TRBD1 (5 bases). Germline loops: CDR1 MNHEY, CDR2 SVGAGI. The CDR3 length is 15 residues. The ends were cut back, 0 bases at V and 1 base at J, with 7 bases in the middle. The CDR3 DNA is TGTGCCAGCAGTTACTCAGCAGGGAGCAATCAGCCCCAGCATTTT. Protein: CASSYSAGSNQPQHF.

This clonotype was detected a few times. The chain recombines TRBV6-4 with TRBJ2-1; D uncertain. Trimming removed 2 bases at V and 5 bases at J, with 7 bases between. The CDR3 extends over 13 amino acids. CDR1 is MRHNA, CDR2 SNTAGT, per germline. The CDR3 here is CASSDEKHNEQFF. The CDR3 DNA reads TGTGCCAGCAGTGACGAGAAGCACAATGAGCAGTTCTTC.